The clone carrying this T cell receptor (beta chain) has only a few counts. Its antigen is as yet unknown. CD4+ naive, central memory, regulatory and stem cell-like memory subsets were isolated by sorting on CD45RO/CCR7/CD25/CD127/CD95/CD27. The authors obtained over 98% purity in all sorted populations. This record belongs to a study of beta chain features in type 1 diabetes. Overall study findings and caveats: Patients' naive, central memory and regulatory TCRB repertoires appeared more alike than those of healthy donors.

Germline-derived CDR1 and CDR2 are SQVTM and ANQGSEA. V was pared by 1 base and J by 3 bases, with 9 bases between. The CDR3 consists of 13 residues. Every isolated RNA sample was fully reverse transcribed, so sequencing captured expressed TCRB transcripts. Here immunoSEQ multiplex PCR was the method, and the copy in TCRdb shows in-frame clones only, minus some. The data contain 400,000 to 600,000 clones, about 32% of them singletons. The rearrangement uses TRBV29-1 and TRBJ1-1; D remains ambiguous. Sequencing input: naive CD4+ T cells from blood. This sequence was found in a man aged 18 to 29 in good health. In DNA form, the CDR3 reads TGCAGCGTTGAAGCCCCAAGGGACACTGAAGCTTTCTTT. Protein sequence: CSVEAPRDTEAFF. Together with reference TRBV29-1 and TRBJ1-1, the CDR3 gives the full variable domain: SAVISQKPSRDICQRGTSLTIQCQVDSQVTMMFWYRQQPGQSLTLIATANQGSEATYESGFVIDKFPISRPNLTFSTLTVSNMSPEDSSIYLCSVEAPRDTEAFFGQGTRLTVV.